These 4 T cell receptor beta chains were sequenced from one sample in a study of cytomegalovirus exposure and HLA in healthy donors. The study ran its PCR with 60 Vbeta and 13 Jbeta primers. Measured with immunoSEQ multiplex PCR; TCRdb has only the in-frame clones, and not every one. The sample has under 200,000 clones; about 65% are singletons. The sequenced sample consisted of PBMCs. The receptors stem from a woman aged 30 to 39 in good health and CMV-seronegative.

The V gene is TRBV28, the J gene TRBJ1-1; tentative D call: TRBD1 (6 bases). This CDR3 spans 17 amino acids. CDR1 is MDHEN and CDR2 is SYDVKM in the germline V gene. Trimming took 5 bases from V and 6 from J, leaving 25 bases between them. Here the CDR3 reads CASSTPAPSGERAEAFF. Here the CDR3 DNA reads TGTGCCAGCAGTACTCCCGCCCCTTCAGGGGAAAGAGCTGAAGCTTTCTTT.

Here the CDR3 DNA reads TGTGCCAGCAGGAGGACAGGAGAAGAGACCCAGTACTTC. Translation: CASRRTGEETQYF. The V gene is TRBV7-2, the J gene TRBJ2-5, with TRBD1 matching over 7 bases. V lost 6 bases and J lost 3; bases outside the gene matches: 4. Germline CDR1 reads SGHTA; CDR2 reads FQGNSA. The CDR3 is 13 amino acids. Full variable domain (missing parts from reference TRBV7-2 and TRBJ2-5): GAGVSQSPSNKVTEKGKDVELRCDPISGHTALYWYRQSLGQGLEFLIYFQGNSAPDKSGLPSDRFSAERTGGSVSTLTIQRTQQEDSAVYLCASRRTGEETQYFGPGTRLLVL.

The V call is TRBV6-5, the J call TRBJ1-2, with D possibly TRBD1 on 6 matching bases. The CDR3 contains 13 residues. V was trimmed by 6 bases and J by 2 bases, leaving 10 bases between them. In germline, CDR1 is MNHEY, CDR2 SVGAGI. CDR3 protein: CASRTGQNYGYTF. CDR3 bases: TGTGCCAGCAGAACAGGACAGAACTATGGCTACACCTTC.

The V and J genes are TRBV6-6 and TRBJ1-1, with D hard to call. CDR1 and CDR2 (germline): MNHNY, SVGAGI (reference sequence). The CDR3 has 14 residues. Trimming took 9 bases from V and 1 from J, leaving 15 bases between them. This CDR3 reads CASLPVPGNTEAFF. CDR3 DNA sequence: TGTGCCAGTCTTCCCGTCCCAGGGAACACTGAAGCTTTCTTT.